This T cell receptor (beta chain) was documented in a study of T cell repertoires in cytomegalovirus infection. The overall study: Well-studied HLA-B-restricted CMV epitopes were used in the study alongside recently identified HLA-C-restricted ones. CMV infection and matching HLA type were both indicated by public TCR beta signatures.

The study's findings and limits: HLA-C-restricted CMV-specific TCR beta clonotypes were dominant in the ex vivo response. Accumulated public TCR beta family frequency recognized individuals carrying CMV together with the relevant HLA.

Germline CDR1 is SGHRS and CDR2 is YFSETQ. The length of the CDR3 is 16 residues. Trimming cost V 4 bases and J 7 bases, with 18 bases left between them. About this clonotype: What it binds is not known.

MiXCR was run by TCRdb on the reads, yielding one entry per CDR3 protein. The top ten clones hold around 46% of a sample with about 570,000 distinct CDR3 sequences, around 40% of them seen once. The rearrangement links TRBV5-1 to TRBJ1-6; D possibly corresponds to TRBD1 (5 bases). This TCR was recovered from a human donor in good health (CMV status not recorded). Some clones in this sample may be carry-over from other donors' samples. Material: cultured PBMCs, obtained from culture after CMV antigen stimulation. The CDR3 here is CASSAQAGGTNSPLHF. The CDR3 nucleotides read TGCGCCAGCAGCGCCCAGGCGGGGGGTACGAATTCACCCCTCCACTTT.